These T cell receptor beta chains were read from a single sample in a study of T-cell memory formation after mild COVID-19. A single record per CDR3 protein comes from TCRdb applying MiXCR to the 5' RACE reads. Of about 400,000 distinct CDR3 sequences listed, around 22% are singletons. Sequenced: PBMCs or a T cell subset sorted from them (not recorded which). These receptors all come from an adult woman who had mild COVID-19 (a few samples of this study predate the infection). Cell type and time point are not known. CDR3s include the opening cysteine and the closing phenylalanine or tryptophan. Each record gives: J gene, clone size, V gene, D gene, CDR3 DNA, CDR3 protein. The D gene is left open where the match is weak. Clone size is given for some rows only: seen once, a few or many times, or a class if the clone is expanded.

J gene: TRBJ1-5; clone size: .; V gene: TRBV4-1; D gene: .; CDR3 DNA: TGCGCCAGCAGCCAAGAAAGAGGGGACTTCTCTAGCAATCAGCCCCAGCATTTT; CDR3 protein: CASSQERGDFSSNQPQHF
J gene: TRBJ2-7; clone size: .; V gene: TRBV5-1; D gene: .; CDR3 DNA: TGCGCCAGCAGCTTGGCAGGGGAGCTCGGCGAGCAGTACTTC; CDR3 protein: CASSLAGELGEQYF
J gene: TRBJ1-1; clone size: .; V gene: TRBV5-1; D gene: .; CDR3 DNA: TGCGCCAGCAGCTTGGGTCCGCAGGCTCAAAACACTGAAGCTTTCTTT; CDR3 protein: CASSLGPQAQNTEAFF
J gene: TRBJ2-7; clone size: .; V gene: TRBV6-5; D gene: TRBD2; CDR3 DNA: TGTGCCAGCAGTTACTCCCTAGCGGGAGGGCTCACCTACGAGCAGTACTTC; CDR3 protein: CASSYSLAGGLTYEQYF
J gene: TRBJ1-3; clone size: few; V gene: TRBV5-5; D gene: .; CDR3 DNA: TGTGCCAGCAGCTTCATCGCCCTCTCTGGAAACACCATATATTTT; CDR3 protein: CASSFIALSGNTIYF
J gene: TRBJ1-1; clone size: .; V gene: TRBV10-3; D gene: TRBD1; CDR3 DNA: TGTGCCATCAGCCCACAGGGACAGTACACTGAAGCTTTCTTT; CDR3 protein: CAISPQGQYTEAFF
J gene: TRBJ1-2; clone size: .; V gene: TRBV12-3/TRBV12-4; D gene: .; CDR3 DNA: TGTGCCAGCAGGGTGGGGGTTGGCTACACCTTC; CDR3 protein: CASRVGVGYTF
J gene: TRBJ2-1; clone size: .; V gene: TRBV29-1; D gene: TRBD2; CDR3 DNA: TGCAGCGGCATACTAGCGGGTAAAGACAATGAGCAGTTCTTC; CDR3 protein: CSGILAGKDNEQFF
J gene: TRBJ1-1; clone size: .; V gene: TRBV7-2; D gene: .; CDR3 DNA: TGTGCCAGCAGCTTAGATCTGGGAACCATGAACACTGAAGCTTTCTTT; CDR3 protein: CASSLDLGTMNTEAFF
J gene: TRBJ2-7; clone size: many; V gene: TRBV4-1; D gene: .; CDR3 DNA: TGCGCCAGCAGCCCCTTAACCGGGTCCTACGAGCAGTACTTC; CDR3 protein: CASSPLTGSYEQYF